These T cell receptor beta chains were read from a single sample in a study of T cell changes during pregnancy in multiple sclerosis. The protocol was immunoSEQ multiplex PCR, while the TCRdb copy is restricted to in-frame clones and leaves out a portion. This sample has 80,000 to 130,000 clones, with 85% to 95% found just once. Specimen: peripheral blood, collected before pregnancy. These receptors originate from a female donor with multiple sclerosis, enrolled in a pregnancy study. Both conserved end residues are part of each CDR3. Fields, in order: clone size, V gene, D gene, CDR3 protein. The D gene is left open where the match is weak. The size of a clone is reported for some rows only, either as once, few or many, or as a class for expanded clones.

size: NA
V: TRBV28
D: TRBD1
CDR3: CASSLPGGNYGYTF

size: NA
V: TRBV30
D: NA
CDR3: CAWSESNEKLFF

size: NA
V: TRBV29-1
D: TRBD1
CDR3: CSVGGRQGFGNTIYF

size: NA
V: TRBV19
D: TRBD1
CDR3: CASSYRGYYNEQFF

size: once
V: TRBV7-3
D: NA
CDR3: CASSRREAGNYGYTF

size: NA
V: TRBV19
D: TRBD2
CDR3: CASSIGAAGVYNEQFF

size: NA
V: TRBV18
D: TRBD1
CDR3: CASSPDRGLLDTQYF

size: NA
V: TRBV19
D: NA
CDR3: CASSIAGINEQYF

size: NA
V: TRBV6-8
D: NA
CDR3: CASSYLRETWHEQYF

size: NA
V: TRBV5-1
D: NA
CDR3: CASSSGGLGAGELFF

size: NA
V: TRBV7-3
D: NA
CDR3: CASSSVGGVKNEQFF

size: NA
V: TRBV6-1
D: NA
CDR3: CASSGRVGQPQHF

size: NA
V: TRBV7-2
D: NA
CDR3: CASSRNRAGSNEKLFF

size: NA
V: TRBV5-4
D: NA
CDR3: CASSLGAGNQETQYF

size: NA
V: TRBV27
D: TRBD1
CDR3: CASSLVPGQEEKLFF

size: NA
V: TRBV4-1
D: TRBD1
CDR3: CASSHAQTGNYGYTF

size: NA
V: TRBV10-2
D: NA
CDR3: CASSRRENYGYTF

size: NA
V: TRBV25-1
D: NA
CDR3: CAGQGLQDNEQFF

size: NA
V: TRBV13
D: NA
CDR3: CASSPGLSDTQYF

size: NA
V: TRBV9
D: NA
CDR3: CASSVTELNTGELFF

size: NA
V: TRBV21-1
D: NA
CDR3: CARRTGLGNQPQHF

size: NA
V: TRBV29-1
D: NA
CDR3: CSPGGPDTQYF

size: NA
V: TRBV19
D: TRBD2
CDR3: CASSIGTSGQYEQYF

size: NA
V: TRBV5-1
D: NA
CDR3: CASSFPRDEQFF

size: NA
V: TRBV6-1
D: TRBD1
CDR3: CASSESWGQQYNEQFF

size: NA
V: TRBV5-6
D: TRBD1
CDR3: CASSSTGTGETEAFF

size: NA
V: TRBV27
D: NA
CDR3: CASRIQGPNQPQHF

size: NA
V: TRBV4-1
D: NA
CDR3: CASSQDTTRRRETQYF

size: NA
V: TRBV9
D: TRBD1
CDR3: CASSVASGQEQFKANVLTF

size: NA
V: TRBV28
D: NA
CDR3: CASSLSLYTEAFF

size: NA
V: TRBV27
D: TRBD2
CDR3: CASSFKLAGVTDGELFF

size: once
V: TRBV12-5
D: NA
CDR3: CASGLRGEKLFF

size: NA
V: TRBV29-1
D: TRBD2
CDR3: CSVGTSGETQYF

size: once
V: TRBV27
D: TRBD1
CDR3: CASSVGTGGYEQYF

size: NA
V: TRBV27
D: TRBD1
CDR3: CASGFLTPGQTYEQYF

size: NA
V: TRBV19
D: NA
CDR3: CASSPQTVNTEAFF

size: NA
V: TRBV28
D: TRBD2
CDR3: CASSPFSGGTGANVLTF

size: NA
V: TRBV4-1
D: TRBD1
CDR3: CASSPWTGRGTEAFF

size: NA
V: TRBV28
D: NA
CDR3: CASSPRTANYGYTF